A single TCR beta chain is shown here with its context. This sample is drawn from a study of CD8 T cells in Susac syndrome. Germline-derived CDR1 and CDR2 are SGHNT and YENEEA. Trimming removed 4 bases at V and 7 bases at J, with 11 bases between. This CDR3 has 13 residues. RNA was extracted with the RNeasy kit, and a quantity of roughly 0.5 to 1 ug was reverse transcribed using random hexamers. immunoSEQ multiplex PCR amplified TCR beta CDR3 across 54 Vbeta, 13 Jbeta. Via MiXCR, TCRdb re-called the immunoSEQ multiplex PCR reads, giving one row per CDR3 protein. This table has 2,000 or so distinct CDR3 sequences, about 69% appearing once. Through CD27 and CD45RA staining, memory subsets were defined for TEMRA sorting.

The sequenced sample consisted of CD8+ TEMRA cells from PBMCs. Subset here: FACS-sorted terminally differentiated effector memory CD8+ T cells re-expressing CD45RA (CD8+ TEMRA). The sequence was obtained from a human donor with Susac syndrome. The chain links TRBV11-3 to TRBJ2-1; D uncertain. The CDR3, as DNA: TGTGCCAGCAGCTCGGAAGTGGGGAATGAGCAGTTCTTC. Translated: CASSSEVGNEQFF.